This is a list of T cell receptor beta chains from one sample in a study of Graves' ophthalmopathy and Graves' hyperthyroidism. Each CDR3 protein is one row after TCRdb ran MiXCR on the multiplex PCR reads. The sample has 400,000 to 500,000 distinct CDR3 sequences, under 25% seen once. Sequences were obtained from peripheral blood. These receptors all stem from a woman between 18 and 30 years old with stable Graves' hyperthyroidism. CDR3s include the opening cysteine and the closing phenylalanine or tryptophan. D genes are given only for firm matches. Rows give clone size only sometimes, using once, few, many, or a class for an expanded clone.

v_call	cdr3_length	clone_size	j_call	d_call	cdr3_nt	cdr3_aa
TRBV7-3	14	many	TRBJ2-7	TRBD2	TGTGCCAGCAGCTCCTCCGGGACTAGCGGCTGGCAGTACTTC	CASSSSGTSGWQYF
TRBV12-3/TRBV12-4	14	NA	TRBJ2-5	NA	TGTGCCAGCAGTTTCGGGCCGGTGCAAGAGACCCAGTACTTC	CASSFGPVQETQYF
TRBV7-8	16	many	TRBJ2-6	NA	TGTGCCAGCAGCTTAGCGACAGTCTCTGGGGCCAACGTCCTGACTTTC	CASSLATVSGANVLTF
TRBV12-3/TRBV12-4	12	NA	TRBJ1-2	NA	TGTGCCAGCAGTTTTCGGGAGAATGGCTACACCTTC	CASSFRENGYTF
TRBV12-3/TRBV12-4	13	many	TRBJ1-2	TRBD1	TGTGCCAGCAATCAAGGACAGGGACGTGGCTACACCTTC	CASNQGQGRGYTF
TRBV27	14	once	TRBJ1-2	NA	TGTGCCAGCAGTTTATCGATGGGGAACTATGGCTACACCTTC	CASSLSMGNYGYTF
TRBV7-2	14	NA	TRBJ2-7	NA	TGTGCCAGCAGCTACACCCAACCGGCCTACGAGCAGTACTTC	CASSYTQPAYEQYF
TRBV6-2/TRBV6-3	16	many	TRBJ2-2	TRBD2	TGTGCCAGCAGGTCCCGACTAGCGGGAGGCGTCGGGGAGCTGTTTTTT	CASRSRLAGGVGELFF
TRBV6-1	13	many	TRBJ2-5	NA	TGTGCCAGCAGCCCGACACTGGGCGAGACCCAGTACTTC	CASSPTLGETQYF
TRBV12-3/TRBV12-4	16	many	TRBJ1-5	NA	TGTGCCAGCAGTTATACAGGGCGCGGGGTTAGTCAGCCCCAGCATTTT	CASSYTGRGVSQPQHF
TRBV2	15	many	TRBJ1-2	NA	TGTGCCAGCAGTCGCCGGGACTTTTGGGGCTATGGCTACACCTTC	CASSRRDFWGYGYTF
TRBV20-1	14	many	TRBJ2-7	TRBD2	TGCAGTGCCACTCACGGGGGGGATGACTACGAGCAGTACTTC	CSATHGGDDYEQYF
TRBV6-2/TRBV6-3	15	many	TRBJ1-5	NA	TGTGCCAGCAGCCTCCGGATGGGGGATGTTCAGCCCCAGCATTTT	CASSLRMGDVQPQHF
TRBV20-1	15	few	TRBJ1-5	NA	TGCAGTGCTAGAGATCTCCGGGGCACGTTGCAGCCCCAGCATTTT	CSARDLRGTLQPQHF
TRBV11-2	16	many	TRBJ2-7	TRBD2	TGTGCCAGCAGGCAGCAAGGACTAGCGGGGAGGTACGAGCAGTACTTC	CASRQQGLAGRYEQYF
TRBV20-1	15	few	TRBJ2-5	NA	TGCAGTGCTAGCCGCCCGGGAGGGGGCGGAGAGACCCAGTACTTC	CSASRPGGGGETQYF
TRBV5-1	13	NA	TRBJ1-1	TRBD1	TGCGCCAGCAGGGGACAGATGAACACTGAAGCTTTCTTT	CASRGQMNTEAFF
TRBV19	14	NA	TRBJ1-5	NA	TGTGCCAGTAGTGTGCAGGGTGGCAATCAGCCCCAGCATTTT	CASSVQGGNQPQHF
TRBV29-1	13	many	TRBJ1-1	NA	TGCAGCGTGGCACAATTAATGAACACTGAAGCTTTCTTT	CSVAQLMNTEAFF
TRBV12-3/TRBV12-4	15	NA	TRBJ2-5	TRBD2	TGTGCCAGCAGTTTGCGAGCGGGAATACAAGAGACCCAGTACTTC	CASSLRAGIQETQYF
TRBV6-2/TRBV6-3	12	few	TRBJ2-7	TRBD1	TGTGCCAGCAGCTCCTACTGGGACAGTGCGTACTTC	CASSSYWDSAYF
TRBV20-1	15	many	TRBJ2-7	NA	TGCAGTGCTAGAGATGAGGGCAGGGACTCCTACGAGCAGTACTTC	CSARDEGRDSYEQYF
TRBV4-1	16	many	TRBJ2-7	TRBD2	TGCGCCAGCAGCCAAGTTACTAGCGGGAGCTCCTACGAGCAGTACTTC	CASSQVTSGSSYEQYF
TRBV19	16	many	TRBJ1-2	TRBD1	TGTGCCAGCGCGACATTTTTGGGACAGGGGAGGGGAGGCTACACCTTC	CASATFLGQGRGGYTF
TRBV7-9	13	NA	TRBJ1-2	TRBD1	TGTGCCAGCAGCCTACAGGGGGCTTTTGGCTACACCTTC	CASSLQGAFGYTF
TRBV18	17	many	TRBJ1-6	NA	TGTGCCAGCTCACCGGTGGGGAGTGCGAACTTCCGATCACCCCTCCACTTT	CASSPVGSANFRSPLHF
TRBV20-1	12	many	TRBJ1-2	NA	TGCAGTGCCATACCAGGGTTCTATGGCTACACCTTC	CSAIPGFYGYTF
TRBV6-1	12	NA	TRBJ2-7	NA	TGTGCCAGCAGTGACGAGCCCTACGAGCAGTACTTC	CASSDEPYEQYF
TRBV7-3	13	many	TRBJ1-2	TRBD1	TGTGCCAGCAGCTCGACAGGGGGCGGTGGCTACACCTTC	CASSSTGGGGYTF